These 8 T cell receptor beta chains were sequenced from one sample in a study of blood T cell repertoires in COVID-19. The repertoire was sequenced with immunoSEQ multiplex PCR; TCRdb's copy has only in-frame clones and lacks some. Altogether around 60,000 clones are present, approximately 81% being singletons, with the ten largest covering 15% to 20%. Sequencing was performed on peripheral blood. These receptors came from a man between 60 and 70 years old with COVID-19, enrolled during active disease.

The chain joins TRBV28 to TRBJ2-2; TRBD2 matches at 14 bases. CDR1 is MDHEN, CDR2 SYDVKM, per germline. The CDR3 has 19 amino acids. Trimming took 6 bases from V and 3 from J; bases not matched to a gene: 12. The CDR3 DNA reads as TGTGCCAGCAGCCATACCTTGGGACTAGCGGGGGCCTACACCGGGGAGCTGTTTTTT. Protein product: CASSHTLGLAGAYTGELFF.

The CDR3 coding sequence is TGTGCCAGCAGCCAAATGCGGGGCAACCAAGAGACCCAGTACTTC. As protein: CASSQMRGNQETQYF. The rearrangement uses TRBV16 and TRBJ2-5; D possibly corresponds to TRBD2 (6 bases). The germline gives CDR1 KGHSY, CDR2 FQNENV. Trimming took 2 bases from V and 0 from J, leaving 10 bases between them. The CDR3 consists of 15 residues.

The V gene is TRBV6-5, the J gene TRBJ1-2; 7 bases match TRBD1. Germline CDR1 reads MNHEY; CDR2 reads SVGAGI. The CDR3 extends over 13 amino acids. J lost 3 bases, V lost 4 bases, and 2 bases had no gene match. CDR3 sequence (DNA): TGTGCCAGCAGTTCCACAGGGGACTATGGCTACACCTTC. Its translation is CASSSTGDYGYTF.

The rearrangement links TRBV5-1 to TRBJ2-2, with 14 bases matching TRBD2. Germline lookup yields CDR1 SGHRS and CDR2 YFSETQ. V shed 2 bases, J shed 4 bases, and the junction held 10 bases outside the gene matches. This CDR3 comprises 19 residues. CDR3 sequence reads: CASSLKLGLAGGVTGELFF. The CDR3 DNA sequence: TGCGCCAGCAGCTTAAAACTCGGACTAGCGGGGGGCGTCACCGGGGAGCTGTTTTTT.

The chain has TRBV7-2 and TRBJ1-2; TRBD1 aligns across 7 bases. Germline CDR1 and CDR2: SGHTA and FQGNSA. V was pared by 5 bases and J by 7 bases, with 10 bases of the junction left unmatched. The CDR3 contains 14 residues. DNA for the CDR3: TGTGCCAGCAGCCAAGGGGGCGGGAATACTGGCTACACCTTC. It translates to CASSQGGGNTGYTF.

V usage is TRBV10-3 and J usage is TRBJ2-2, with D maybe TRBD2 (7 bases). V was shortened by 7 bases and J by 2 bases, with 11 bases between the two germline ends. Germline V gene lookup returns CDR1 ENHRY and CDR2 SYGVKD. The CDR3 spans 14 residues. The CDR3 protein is CAINGGGNTGELFF. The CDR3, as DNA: TGTGCCATCAATGGCGGGGGCAACACCGGGGAGCTGTTTTTT.

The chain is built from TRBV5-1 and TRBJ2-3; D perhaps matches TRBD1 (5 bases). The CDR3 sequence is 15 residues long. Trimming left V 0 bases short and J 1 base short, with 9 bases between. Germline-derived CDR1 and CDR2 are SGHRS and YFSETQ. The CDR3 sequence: CASSLEGSGTDTQYF. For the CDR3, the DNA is TGCGCCAGCAGCTTGGAGGGGTCGGGCACAGATACGCAGTATTTT. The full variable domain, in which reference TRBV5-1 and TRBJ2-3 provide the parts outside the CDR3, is KAGVTQTPRYLIKTRGQQVTLSCSPISGHRSVSWYQQTPGQGLQFLFEYFSETQRNKGNFPGRFSGRQFSNSRSEMNVSTLELGDSALYLCASSLEGSGTDTQYFGPGTRLTVL.

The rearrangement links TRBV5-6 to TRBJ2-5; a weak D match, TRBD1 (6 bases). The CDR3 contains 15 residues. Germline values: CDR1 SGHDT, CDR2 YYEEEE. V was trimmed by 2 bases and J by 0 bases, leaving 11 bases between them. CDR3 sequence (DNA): TGTGCCAGCAGCTTCACAGGGCTAAACCAAGAGACCCAGTACTTC. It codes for CASSFTGLNQETQYF. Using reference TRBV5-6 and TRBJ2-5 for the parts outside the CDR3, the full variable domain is DAGVTQSPTHLIKTRGQQVTLRCSPKSGHDTVSWYQQALGQGPQFIFQYYEEEERQRGNFPDRFSGHQFPNYSSELNVNALLLGDSALYLCASSFTGLNQETQYFGPGTRLLVL.